One and the same sample provided the 16 T cell receptor beta chains below, sequenced in a study of blood T cell repertoires in COVID-19. Method: immunoSEQ multiplex PCR; TCRdb's copy keeps in-frame clones and lacks some. Here the sample spans around 200,000 clones, roughly 80% being singletons. The specimen was peripheral blood. These receptors came from a man aged 50-59 years who had recovered from COVID-19.

The genes are TRBV18 and TRBJ1-4, with TRBD1 identical over 7 bases. The CDR3 loop spans 15 amino acids. V trimming: 5 bases; J trimming: 4 bases; junction bases outside the gene matches: 7. In germline, CDR1 is KGHSH, CDR2 LQKENI. In DNA form, the CDR3 reads TGTGCCAGCTCAGCCGTACAGGGGATTAATGAAAAACTGTTTTTT. This encodes CASSAVQGINEKLFF.

The gene calls are TRBV29-1 and TRBJ2-2; no definite D call. CDR1 and CDR2 (germline): SQVTM, ANQGSEA. This CDR3 spans 14 amino acids. V gave up 3 bases and J gave up 0 bases, with 8 bases separating them. The CDR3: CSVEKTPNTGELFF. CDR3 DNA: TGCAGCGTTGAGAAGACACCGAACACCGGGGAGCTGTTTTTT.

J is TRBJ2-5 and V is TRBV4-2, with D perhaps TRBD1 (6 bases). Germline V gives CDR1 LGHNA, CDR2 YNFKEQ. V was trimmed by 5 bases and J by 2 bases, leaving 18 bases between them. This CDR3 spans 16 amino acids. The CDR3 DNA follows: TGTGCCAGCAGCGACTTTAAAACACAGGGTCAAGAGACCCAGTACTTC. This translates into CASSDFKTQGQETQYF.

J is TRBJ2-7 and V is TRBV29-1, with 9 nucleotides matching TRBD2. Losses at the gene ends were 5 bases for V and 3 bases for J; bases not matched to a gene: 8. The CDR3 covers 14 residues. From germline, CDR1 is SQVTM and CDR2 ANQGSEA. CDR3 sequence (DNA): TGCAGCGTTTCGATTAGCGGGAGAGGCTACGAGCAGTACTTC. The encoded protein is CSVSISGRGYEQYF.

The chain couples TRBV6-6 to TRBJ1-2, with D possibly TRBD1 on 5 matching bases. V lost 0 bases and J 4 bases, leaving 12 bases between the germline ends. CDR3 length equals 15 residues. The germline V gene has CDR1 MNHNY and CDR2 SVGAGI (reference sequence). Here the CDR3 DNA reads TGTGCCAGCAGTTACTCGACTAGGGGAGGCTATGGCTACACCTTC. Its protein product is CASSYSTRGGYGYTF.

V gene TRBV19 combines with J gene TRBJ1-4; possible D gene TRBD1, 6 bases. V was pared by 3 bases and J by 8 bases, with 16 bases between. The V gene's germline CDR1 is LNHDA and CDR2 SQIVND (reference sequence). The CDR3 spans 15 residues. CDR3 in amino acids: CASSMGTGLNEKLFF. CDR3 sequence (DNA): TGTGCCAGTAGTATGGGTACAGGGTTGAACGAAAAACTGTTTTTT.

This sequence joins TRBV5-4 and TRBJ2-3; D unresolved. The V gene's germline CDR1 is SGHNT and CDR2 YYREEE (reference sequence). This CDR3 spans 12 amino acids. The V gene lost 4 bases and the J gene lost 2 bases, with 5 bases spanning the gap. The CDR3 DNA reads TGTGCCAGCAGCCCTAACACAGATACGCAGTATTTT. This encodes CASSPNTDTQYF.

The chain combines TRBV5-1 with TRBJ2-5, with 8 bases matching TRBD2. From germline, CDR1 is SGHRS and CDR2 YFSETQ. V shed 2 bases, J shed 3 bases, and the junction held 3 bases outside the gene matches. There are 14 residues in the CDR3. Here the CDR3 reads CASSLAGAEETQYF. As DNA, the CDR3 is TGCGCCAGCAGCTTAGCGGGAGCGGAAGAGACCCAGTACTTC.

DNA for the CDR3: TGTGCCAGCAGCTTTGGGACAGGGCGGGAGGATCAGCCCCAGCATTTT. Translating it yields CASSFGTGREDQPQHF. The J gene is TRBJ1-5, the V gene TRBV5-4, with 9 positions matching TRBD1. This CDR3 comprises 16 residues. Germline values: CDR1 SGHNT, CDR2 YYREEE (reference sequence). V lost 2 bases to trimming and J lost 5 bases; unmatched junction nucleotides: 8.

The V call is TRBV9, the J call TRBJ1-4; the match to TRBD1 covers 9 bases. V trimming: 0 bases; J trimming: 6 bases; junction bases outside the gene matches: 6. Per the germline V gene, CDR1 is SGDLS and CDR2 is YYNGEE. This CDR3 contains 16 residues. This chain's CDR3 is CASSVDPGQGDEKLFF. CDR3 sequence (DNA): TGTGCCAGCAGCGTAGATCCGGGACAGGGTGATGAAAAACTGTTTTTT.

The chain has TRBV19 and TRBJ2-2, with 8 bases matching TRBD1. The CDR3 has 17 residues. Trimming removed 0 bases from V and 0 bases from J; junction bases left unmatched: 3. Germline V gene data show CDR1 as LNHDA and CDR2 as SQIVND (reference sequence). The DNA of the CDR3 is TGTGCCAGTAGTATAGACCTACAGGGGGCGAACACCGGGGAGCTGTTTTTT. This codes for CASSIDLQGANTGELFF.

V usage is TRBV6-1 and J usage is TRBJ1-3; perhaps TRBD1 as D (5 bases). Germline assignment: CDR1 MNHNS and CDR2 SASEGT. The V gene lost 2 bases and the J gene lost 0 bases, with 11 bases spanning the gap. There are 16 residues in the CDR3. The CDR3: CASSEQGWSSGNTIYF. CDR3 DNA sequence: TGTGCCAGCAGTGAACAGGGATGGAGCTCTGGAAACACCATATATTTT.

In DNA, the CDR3 is TGTGCCAGCAGGCCCAGACTAGCGGGAGGTGTCAATGAGCAGTTCTTC. Its protein is CASRPRLAGGVNEQFF. The chain has TRBV7-2 and TRBJ2-1, with 13 bases fitting TRBD2. The CDR3 sequence is 16 residues long. Unmatched junction bases numbered 8, after V lost 6 bases and J lost 6 bases. CDR1 and CDR2 (germline): SGHTA, FQGNSA. The full variable domain, completed using reference TRBV7-2 and TRBJ2-1, is GAGVSQSPSNKVTEKGKDVELRCDPISGHTALYWYRQSLGQGLEFLIYFQGNSAPDKSGLPSDRFSAERTGGSVSTLTIQRTQQEDSAVYLCASRPRLAGGVNEQFFGPGTRLTVL.

This chain connects TRBV29-1 to TRBJ2-1; possibly TRBD1 for D (5 bases). Looked up from germline, CDR1 is SQVTM and CDR2 is ANQGSEA. This CDR3 is built from 11 residues. CDR3: CTWGTYNEQFF. The DNA for the CDR3 is TGCACCTGGGGCACCTACAATGAGCAGTTCTTC.

In this sample, this clone turned up a few times. This rearrangement joins TRBV19 to TRBJ2-2, with a weak D call TRBD1 (6 bases). V dropped 6 bases and J dropped 4 bases, with 12 bases sitting between them. CDR1 is LNHDA, CDR2 SQIVND, per germline (reference sequence). This CDR3 spans 14 amino acids. CDR3 region: CASRDNRVTGELFF. DNA for the CDR3: TGTGCCAGTAGGGATAACAGGGTCACCGGGGAGCTGTTTTTT.

The chain uses TRBV27 and TRBJ1-5, with D maybe TRBD1 (5 bases). The ends were cut back, 5 bases at V and 1 base at J, with 15 bases in the middle. The germline V gene encodes CDR1 MNHEY and CDR2 SMNVEV (reference sequence). CDR3 length: 16 amino acids. CDR3 region: CASSPKSGASNQPQHF. Here the CDR3 DNA reads TGTGCCAGCAGTCCTAAAAGCGGGGCCAGCAATCAGCCCCAGCATTTT.